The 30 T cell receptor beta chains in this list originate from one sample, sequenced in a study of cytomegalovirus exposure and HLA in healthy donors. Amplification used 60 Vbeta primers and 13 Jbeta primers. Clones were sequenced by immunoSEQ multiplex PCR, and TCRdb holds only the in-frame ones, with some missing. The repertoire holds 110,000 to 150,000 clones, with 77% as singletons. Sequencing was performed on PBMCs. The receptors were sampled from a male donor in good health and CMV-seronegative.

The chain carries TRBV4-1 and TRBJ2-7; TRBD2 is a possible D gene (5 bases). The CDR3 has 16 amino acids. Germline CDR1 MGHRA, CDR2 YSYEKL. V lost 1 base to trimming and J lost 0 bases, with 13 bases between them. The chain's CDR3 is CASSQGAVGSSYEQYF. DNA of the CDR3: TGCGCCAGCAGCCAAGGAGCGGTGGGGAGCTCCTACGAGCAGTACTTC.

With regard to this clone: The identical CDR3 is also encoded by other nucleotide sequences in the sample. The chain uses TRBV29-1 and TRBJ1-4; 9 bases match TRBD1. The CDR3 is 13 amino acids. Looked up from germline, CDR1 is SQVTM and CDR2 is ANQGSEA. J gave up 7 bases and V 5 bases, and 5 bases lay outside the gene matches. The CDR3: CSVSRQGGEKLFF. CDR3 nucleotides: TGCAGCGTTTCCCGACAGGGGGGTGAAAAACTGTTTTTT.

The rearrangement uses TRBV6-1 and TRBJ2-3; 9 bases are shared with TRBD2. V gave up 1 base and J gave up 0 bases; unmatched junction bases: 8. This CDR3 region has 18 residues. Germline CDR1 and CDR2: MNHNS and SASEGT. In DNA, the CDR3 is TGTGCCAGCAGTGAAGGGCGACTAGCGGATACTAGCACAGATACGCAGTATTTT. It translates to CASSEGRLADTSTDTQYF.

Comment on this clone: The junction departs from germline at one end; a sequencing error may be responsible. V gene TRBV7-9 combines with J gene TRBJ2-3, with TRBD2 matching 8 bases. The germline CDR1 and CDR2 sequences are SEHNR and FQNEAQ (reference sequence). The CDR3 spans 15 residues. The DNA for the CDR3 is TGTTCCAGCAGCCCCCCGGGGGGGGTCACAGATACGCAGTATTTT. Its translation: CSSSPPGGVTDTQYF.

The CDR3 region has the DNA TGTGCCAGTACGGACAGAGACCCCTACGAGCAGTACTTC. This codes for CASTDRDPYEQYF. The chain combines TRBV19 with TRBJ2-7, with TRBD1 as a possible D gene (6 bases). V was cut by 7 bases and J by 2 bases, with 12 bases left in between. This CDR3 is built from 13 residues. Germline V lookup: CDR1 LNHDA, CDR2 SQIVND (reference sequence).

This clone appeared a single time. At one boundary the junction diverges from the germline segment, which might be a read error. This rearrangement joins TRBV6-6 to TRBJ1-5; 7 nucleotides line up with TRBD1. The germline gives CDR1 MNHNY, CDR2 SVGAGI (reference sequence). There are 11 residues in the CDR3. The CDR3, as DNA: TGTGCCAGCAGTGGTCCTGACAGGGCTTCTTTT. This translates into CASSGPDRASF.

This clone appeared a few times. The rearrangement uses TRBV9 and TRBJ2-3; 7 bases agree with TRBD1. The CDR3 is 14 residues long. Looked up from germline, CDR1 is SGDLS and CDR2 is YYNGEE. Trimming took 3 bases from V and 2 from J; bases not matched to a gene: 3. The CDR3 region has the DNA TGTGCCAGCAGCGGGGACAGTTACACAGATACGCAGTATTTT. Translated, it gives CASSGDSYTDTQYF.

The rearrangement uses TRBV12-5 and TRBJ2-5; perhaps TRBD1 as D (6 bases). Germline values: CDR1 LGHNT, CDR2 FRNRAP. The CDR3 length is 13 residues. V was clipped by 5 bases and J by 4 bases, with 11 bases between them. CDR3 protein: CASGHGQIETQYF. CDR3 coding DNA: TGTGCTAGTGGTCACGGACAGATAGAGACCCAGTACTTC.

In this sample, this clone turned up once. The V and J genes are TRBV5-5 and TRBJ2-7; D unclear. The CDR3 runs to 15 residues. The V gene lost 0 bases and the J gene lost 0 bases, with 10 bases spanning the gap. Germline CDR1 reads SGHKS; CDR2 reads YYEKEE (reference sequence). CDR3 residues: CASSLESYSSYEQYF. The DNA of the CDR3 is TGTGCCAGCAGCTTGGAGTCATACAGCTCCTACGAGCAGTACTTC.

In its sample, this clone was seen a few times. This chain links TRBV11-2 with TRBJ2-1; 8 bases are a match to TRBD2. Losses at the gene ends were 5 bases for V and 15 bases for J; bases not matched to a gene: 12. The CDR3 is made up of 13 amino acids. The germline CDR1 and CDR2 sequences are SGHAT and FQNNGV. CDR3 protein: CASSHTSGRGRFF. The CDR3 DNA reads TGTGCCAGCAGCCACACTAGCGGCCGGGGTCGGTTCTTC.

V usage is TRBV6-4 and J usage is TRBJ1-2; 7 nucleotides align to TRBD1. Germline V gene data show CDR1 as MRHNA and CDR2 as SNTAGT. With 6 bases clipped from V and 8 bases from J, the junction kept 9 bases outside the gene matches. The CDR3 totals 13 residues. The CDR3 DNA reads TGTGCCAGCAGCCGGCGACAGGGCGGCGGCTACACCTTC. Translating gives CASSRRQGGGYTF.

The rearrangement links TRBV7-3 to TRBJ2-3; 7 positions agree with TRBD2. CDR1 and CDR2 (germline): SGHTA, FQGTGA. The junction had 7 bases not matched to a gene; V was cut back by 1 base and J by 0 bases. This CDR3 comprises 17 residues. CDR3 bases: TGTGCCAGCAGCTTAAGTCCTAGCGGCCCTAGCACAGATACGCAGTATTTT. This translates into CASSLSPSGPSTDTQYF.

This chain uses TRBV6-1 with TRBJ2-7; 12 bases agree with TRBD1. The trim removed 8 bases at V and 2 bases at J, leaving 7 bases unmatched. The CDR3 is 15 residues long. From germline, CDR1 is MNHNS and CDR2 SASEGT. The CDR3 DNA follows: TGTGCCAGCGGGCGGGACAGGGGGCCCGCCTACGAGCAGTACTTC. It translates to CASGRDRGPAYEQYF.

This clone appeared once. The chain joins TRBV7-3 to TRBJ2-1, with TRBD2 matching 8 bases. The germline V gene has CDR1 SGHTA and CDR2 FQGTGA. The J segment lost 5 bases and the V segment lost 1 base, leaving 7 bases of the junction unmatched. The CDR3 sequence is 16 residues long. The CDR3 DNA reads TGTGCCAGCAGCTTAATCGGCGTAGCGGGGCACAATGAGCAGTTCTTC. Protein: CASSLIGVAGHNEQFF. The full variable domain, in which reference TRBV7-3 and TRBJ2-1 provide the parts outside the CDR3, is GAGVSQTPSNKVTEKGKYVELRCDPISGHTALYWYRQSLGQGPEFLIYFQGTGAADDSGLPNDRFFAVRPEGSVSTLKIQRTERGDSAVYLCASSLIGVAGHNEQFFGPGTRLTVL.

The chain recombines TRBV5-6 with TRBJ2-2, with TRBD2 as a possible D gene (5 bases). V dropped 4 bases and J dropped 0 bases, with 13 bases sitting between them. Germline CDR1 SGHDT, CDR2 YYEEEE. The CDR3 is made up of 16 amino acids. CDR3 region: CASSLIGRSNTGELFF. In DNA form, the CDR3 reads TGTGCCAGCAGCCTTATAGGGAGATCGAACACCGGGGAGCTGTTTTTT.

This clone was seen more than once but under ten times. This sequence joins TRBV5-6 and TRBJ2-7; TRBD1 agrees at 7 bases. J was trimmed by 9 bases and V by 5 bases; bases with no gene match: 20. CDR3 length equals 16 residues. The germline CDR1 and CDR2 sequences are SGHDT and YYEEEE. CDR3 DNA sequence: TGTGCCAGCAGTTCAGATTCGGACAGGCCATTGTATGGGCAGTACTTC. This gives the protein CASSSDSDRPLYGQYF.

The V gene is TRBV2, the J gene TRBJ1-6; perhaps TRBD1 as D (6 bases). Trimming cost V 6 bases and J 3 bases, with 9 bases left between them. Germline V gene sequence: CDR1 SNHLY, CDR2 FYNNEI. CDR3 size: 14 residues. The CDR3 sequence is CASRGQFYNSPLHF. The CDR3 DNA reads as TGTGCCAGCAGAGGACAGTTCTATAATTCACCCCTCCACTTT.

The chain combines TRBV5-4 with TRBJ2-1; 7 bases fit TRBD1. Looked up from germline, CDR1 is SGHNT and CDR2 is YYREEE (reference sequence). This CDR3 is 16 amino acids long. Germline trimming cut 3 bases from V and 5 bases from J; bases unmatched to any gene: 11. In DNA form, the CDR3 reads TGTGCCAGCAGCTACGGGACAGCCATTACTCACAATGAGCAGTTCTTC. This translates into CASSYGTAITHNEQFF.

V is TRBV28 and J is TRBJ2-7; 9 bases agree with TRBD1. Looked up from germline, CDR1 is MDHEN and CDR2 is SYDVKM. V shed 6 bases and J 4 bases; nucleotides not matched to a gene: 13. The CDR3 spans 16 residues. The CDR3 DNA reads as TGTGCCAGCAGGGGACTGGGGACAGGGAATTCGTACGAGCAGTACTTC. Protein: CASRGLGTGNSYEQYF.

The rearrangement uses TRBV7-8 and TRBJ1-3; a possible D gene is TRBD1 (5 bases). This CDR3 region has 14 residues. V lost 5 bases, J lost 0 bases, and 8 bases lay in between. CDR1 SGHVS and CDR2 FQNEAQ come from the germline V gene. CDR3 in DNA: TGTGCCAGCAGCCCGGGGGTCTCTGGAAACACCATATATTTT. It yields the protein CASSPGVSGNTIYF.

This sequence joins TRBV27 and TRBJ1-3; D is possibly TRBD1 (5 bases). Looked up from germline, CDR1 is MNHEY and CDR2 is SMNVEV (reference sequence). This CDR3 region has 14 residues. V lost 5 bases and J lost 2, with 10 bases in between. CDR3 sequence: CASSPRQPGNTIYF. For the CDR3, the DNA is TGTGCCAGCAGTCCACGACAGCCTGGAAACACCATATATTTT.

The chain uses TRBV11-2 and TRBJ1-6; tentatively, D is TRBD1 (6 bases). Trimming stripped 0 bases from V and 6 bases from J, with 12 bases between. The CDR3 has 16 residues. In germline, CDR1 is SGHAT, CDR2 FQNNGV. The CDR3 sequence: CASSLEGANINSPLHF. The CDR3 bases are TGTGCCAGCAGCTTAGAGGGGGCGAATATTAATTCACCCCTCCACTTT.

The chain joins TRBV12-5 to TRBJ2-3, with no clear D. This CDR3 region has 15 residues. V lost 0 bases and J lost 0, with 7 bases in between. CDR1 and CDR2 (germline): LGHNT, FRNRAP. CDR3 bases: TGTGCTAGTGGTTTGGTAGTGGCTAGCACAGATACGCAGTATTTT. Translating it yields CASGLVVASTDTQYF. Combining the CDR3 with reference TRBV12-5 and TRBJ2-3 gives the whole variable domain DARVTQTPRHKVTEMGQEVTMRCQPILGHNTVFWYRQTMMQGLELLAYFRNRAPLDDSGMPKDRFSAEMPDATLATLKIQPSEPRDSAVYFCASGLVVASTDTQYFGPGTRLTVL.

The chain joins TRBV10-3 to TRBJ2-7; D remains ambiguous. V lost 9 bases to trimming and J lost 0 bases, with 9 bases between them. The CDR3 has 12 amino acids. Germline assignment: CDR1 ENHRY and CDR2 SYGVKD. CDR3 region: CAIRDSSYEQYF. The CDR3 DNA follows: TGTGCCATTAGAGATAGCTCCTACGAGCAGTACTTC.

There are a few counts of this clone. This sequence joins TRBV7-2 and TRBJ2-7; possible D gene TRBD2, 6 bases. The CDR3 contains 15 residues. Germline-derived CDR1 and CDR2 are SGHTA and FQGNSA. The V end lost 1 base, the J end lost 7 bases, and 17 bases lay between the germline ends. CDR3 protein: CASSLVAGRTGEQYF. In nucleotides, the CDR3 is TGTGCCAGCAGCTTAGTTGCGGGGCGAACGGGGGAGCAGTACTTC.

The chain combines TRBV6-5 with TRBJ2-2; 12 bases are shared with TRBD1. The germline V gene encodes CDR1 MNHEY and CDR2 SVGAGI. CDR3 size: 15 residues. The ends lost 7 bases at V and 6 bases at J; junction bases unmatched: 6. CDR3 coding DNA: TGTGCCAGCATCCGGGGACAGGGGGCGGCCGGGGAGCTGTTTTTT. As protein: CASIRGQGAAGELFF.

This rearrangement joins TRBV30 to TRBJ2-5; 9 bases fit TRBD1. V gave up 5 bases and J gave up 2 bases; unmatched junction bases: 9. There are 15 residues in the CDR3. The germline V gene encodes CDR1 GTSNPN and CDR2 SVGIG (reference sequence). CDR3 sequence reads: CAWAPGQGKQETQYF. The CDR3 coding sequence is TGTGCCTGGGCACCCGGACAGGGGAAACAAGAGACCCAGTACTTC. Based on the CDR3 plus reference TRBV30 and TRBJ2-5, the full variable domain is SQTIHQWPATLVQPVGSPLSLECTVEGTSNPNLYWYRQAAGRGLQLLFYSVGIGQISSEVPQNLSASRPQDRQFILSSKKLLLSDSGFYLCAWAPGQGKQETQYFGPGTRLLVL.

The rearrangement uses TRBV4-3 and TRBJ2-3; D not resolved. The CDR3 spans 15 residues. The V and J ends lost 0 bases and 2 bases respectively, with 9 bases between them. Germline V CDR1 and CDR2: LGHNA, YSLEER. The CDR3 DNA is TGCGCCAGCAGCCAAGAGCGGAGAACCACAGATACGCAGTATTTT. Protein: CASSQERRTTDTQYF.

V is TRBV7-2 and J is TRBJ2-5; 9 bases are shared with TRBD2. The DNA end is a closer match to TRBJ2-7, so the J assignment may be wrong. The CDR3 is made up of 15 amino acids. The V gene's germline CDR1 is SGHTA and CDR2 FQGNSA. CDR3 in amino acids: CASSLASGSSYEQYF. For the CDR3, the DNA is TGTGCCAGCAGCTTAGCTAGCGGGAGCTCCTACGAGCAGTACTTC.

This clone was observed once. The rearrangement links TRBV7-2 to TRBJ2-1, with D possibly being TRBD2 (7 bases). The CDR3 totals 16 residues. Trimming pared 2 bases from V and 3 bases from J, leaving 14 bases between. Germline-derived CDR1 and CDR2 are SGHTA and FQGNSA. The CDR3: CASSLPRGGIYNEQFF. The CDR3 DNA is TGTGCCAGCAGCTTACCGAGGGGGGGGATCTACAATGAGCAGTTCTTC.